These 13 T cell receptor beta chains originate from one sample sequenced in a study of CD8 T cells in Susac syndrome. Reverse transcription of about 0.45 to 1 ug RNA was performed with random hexamers. One entry per CDR3 protein results from TCRdb running MiXCR on the immunoSEQ multiplex PCR reads. The sample consists of around 200,000 distinct CDR3 sequences, roughly 94% of them appearing once. Sequencing used CD4+ T cells from PBMCs. Receptors originate from a human donor with Susac syndrome.

The chain recombines TRBV28 with TRBJ2-3; D is ambiguous. The V gene lost 6 bases and the J gene lost 2 bases, with 9 bases spanning the gap. Germline V CDR1 and CDR2: MDHEN, SYDVKM. This CDR3 contains 13 residues. The CDR3 DNA reads TGTGCCAGCAGGCCTGGCTCCACAGATACGCAGTATTTT. Protein sequence: CASRPGSTDTQYF.

The table lists this clonotype with a count of one. V and J are TRBV29-1 and TRBJ2-7; D unclear. The CDR3 runs to 14 residues. Trimming shortened V by 7 bases and J by 5 bases, and 21 bases separated the two germline ends. Germline assignment: CDR1 SQVTM and CDR2 ANQGSEA. CDR3 in amino acids: CSASEDSSVHEQYF. CDR3 nucleotides: TGCAGCGCCTCCGAAGACTCGAGTGTGCACGAGCAGTACTTC.

This rearrangement joins TRBV5-4 to TRBJ1-1; D gene unclear. The V gene lost 4 bases and the J gene lost 1 base, with 11 bases spanning the gap. CDR3 length: 14 amino acids. Germline assignment: CDR1 SGHNT and CDR2 YYREEE (reference sequence). The CDR3 DNA reads TGTGCCAGCAGCCAGTTCTTGGGGAACACTGAAGCTTTCTTT. Translating gives CASSQFLGNTEAFF.

The V gene is TRBV7-9, the J gene TRBJ1-2; D is unclear. CDR1 is SEHNR and CDR2 is FQNEAQ in the germline V gene (reference sequence). V lost 8 bases and J lost 6, with 16 bases in between. The CDR3 spans 13 residues. The CDR3 coding sequence is TGTGCCAGCTTGCTGGGTGGCTCCGATGGCTACACCTTC. Encoded protein: CASLLGGSDGYTF.

The rearrangement joins TRBV4-1 to TRBJ2-2; D unclear. V dropped 3 bases and J dropped 5 bases, with 16 bases sitting between them. Germline V gene lookup returns CDR1 MGHRA and CDR2 YSYEKL. The CDR3 is 16 residues long. The CDR3 nucleotides are TGCGCCAGCAGCCAGCAATCGGGCTTGAGGACCGGGGAGCTGTTTTTT. Translated: CASSQQSGLRTGELFF.

The chain combines TRBV7-2 with TRBJ1-4; weak D call: TRBD1 (5 bases). The CDR3 sequence is 15 residues long. Trimming pared 5 bases from V and 5 bases from J, leaving 15 bases between. Germline V CDR1 and CDR2: SGHTA, FQGNSA. Here the CDR3 DNA reads TGTGCCAGCAGCGCCCAGGGAGGGAACAATGAAAAACTGTTTTTT. This codes for CASSAQGGNNEKLFF.

For the CDR3, the DNA is TGCAGCGTTGCTGGACAGACCAACTATGGCTACACCTTC. Translated: CSVAGQTNYGYTF. V and J are TRBV29-1 and TRBJ1-2, with D possibly TRBD1 on 6 matching bases. This CDR3 is 13 amino acids long. The V and J ends lost 4 bases and 2 bases respectively, with 11 bases between them. Germline loops: CDR1 SQVTM, CDR2 ANQGSEA. Looking up the rest from reference TRBV29-1 and TRBJ1-2 gives the full variable domain: SAVISQKPSRDICQRGTSLTIQCQVDSQVTMMFWYRQQPGQSLTLIATANQGSEATYESGFVIDKFPISRPNLTFSTLTVSNMSPEDSSIYLCSVAGQTNYGYTFGSGTRLTVV.

The chain combines TRBV30 with TRBJ2-6, with 8 nucleotides matching TRBD1. The V segment lost 2 bases and the J segment 0 bases; nucleotides outside the gene matches: 12. CDR1 and CDR2 (germline): GTSNPN, SVGIG (reference sequence). The CDR3 is 19 amino acids. The CDR3: CAWSLFSGGMSSGANVLTF. The CDR3 DNA sequence: TGTGCCTGGAGTCTATTTTCAGGGGGCATGAGCTCTGGGGCCAACGTCCTGACTTTC.

This rearrangement joins TRBV20-1 to TRBJ2-1; D is perhaps TRBD2 (5 bases). Trimming took off 3 bases at V and 3 bases at J, with 21 bases between the two ends. Germline V gene lookup returns CDR1 DFQATT and CDR2 SNEGSKA (reference sequence). The CDR3 has 17 amino acids. The CDR3 sequence: CSASMRVASSSYNEQFF. Here the CDR3 DNA reads TGCAGTGCTAGCATGAGGGTAGCCAGTTCGAGCTACAATGAGCAGTTCTTC.

The genes are TRBV20-1 and TRBJ1-2, with TRBD1 identical over 10 bases. V was clipped by 3 bases and J by 2 bases; unmatched bases: 3. This CDR3 has 14 amino acids. Germline assignment: CDR1 DFQATT and CDR2 SNEGSKA (reference sequence). CDR3 bases: TGCAGTGCTAGTCCGACAGGGGGCAACTATGGCTACACCTTC. Its protein product is CSASPTGGNYGYTF.

This clonotype was observed once. The chain is built from TRBV2 and TRBJ2-3, with D perhaps matching TRBD2 (7 bases). The germline gives CDR1 SNHLY, CDR2 FYNNEI. Trimming took 2 bases from V and 0 from J, leaving 12 bases between them. CDR3 length: 16 amino acids. The CDR3 nucleotides read TGTGCCAGCAGTGAACTCGGGGGGCTAAGCACAGATACGCAGTATTTT. It codes for CASSELGGLSTDTQYF.

The J gene is TRBJ2-5, the V gene TRBV28; 11 positions agree with TRBD1. Germline values: CDR1 MDHEN, CDR2 SYDVKM. This CDR3 contains 15 residues. After removal of 3 bases from V and 5 bases from J, the junction contained 5 bases not matched to a gene. The CDR3 DNA reads TGTGCCAGCAGTTTTAGGACAGGGGGCATCGAGACCCAGTACTTC. Its protein is CASSFRTGGIETQYF.

V is TRBV5-6 and J is TRBJ2-5; D gene uncertain. Per the germline V gene, CDR1 is SGHDT and CDR2 is YYEEEE. The CDR3 is 13 residues long. V was trimmed by 2 bases and J by 5 bases, leaving 10 bases between them. The CDR3 sequence is CASSFQPGETQYF. CDR3 coding DNA: TGTGCCAGCAGCTTCCAACCCGGGGAGACCCAGTACTTC.